This T cell receptor (beta chain) was sequenced for a study of blood T cell repertoires in COVID-19. As handled by the study authors: How many nucleated cells were present was estimated from reference gene primer amplification. The assay was immunoSEQ multiplex PCR, and TCRdb's table has in-frame clones only and misses some. Clone size and V and J calls were adopted from that table, with D and trimming inferred from the DNA. Of 150,000 to 170,000 clones detected, around 83% appear once; the ten largest clones hold 25% to 30%. The germline V gene has CDR1 SGHAT and CDR2 FQNNGV. J gave up 6 bases and V 3 bases, and 2 bases lay outside the gene matches. The CDR3 extends over 13 amino acids.

The sequence was obtained from a woman aged 55-70 years with acute or convalescent COVID-19. V usage is TRBV11-2 and J usage is TRBJ2-1; 7 nucleotides align to TRBD2. Material: peripheral blood. Here the CDR3 DNA reads TGTGCCAGCAGCTTCGGCGGGGGCAATGAGCAGTTCTTC. It codes for CASSFGGGNEQFF.